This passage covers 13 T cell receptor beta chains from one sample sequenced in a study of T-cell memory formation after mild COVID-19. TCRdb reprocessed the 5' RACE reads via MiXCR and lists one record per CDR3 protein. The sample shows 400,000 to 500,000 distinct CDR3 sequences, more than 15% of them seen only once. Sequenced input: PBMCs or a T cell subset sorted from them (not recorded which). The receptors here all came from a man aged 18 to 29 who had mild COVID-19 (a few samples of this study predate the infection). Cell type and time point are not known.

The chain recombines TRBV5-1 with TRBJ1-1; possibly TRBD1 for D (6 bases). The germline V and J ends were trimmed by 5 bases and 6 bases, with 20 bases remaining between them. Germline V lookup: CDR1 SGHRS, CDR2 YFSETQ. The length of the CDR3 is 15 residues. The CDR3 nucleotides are TGCGCCAGCAGGCACACATTAAGGGGGGACGCTGAAGCTTTCTTT. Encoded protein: CASRHTLRGDAEAFF.

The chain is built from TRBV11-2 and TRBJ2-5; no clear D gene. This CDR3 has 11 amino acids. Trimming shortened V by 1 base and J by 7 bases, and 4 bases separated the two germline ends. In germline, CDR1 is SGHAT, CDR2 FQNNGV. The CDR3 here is CASSLAVTQYF. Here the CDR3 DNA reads TGTGCCAGCAGCTTAGCTGTGACCCAGTACTTC. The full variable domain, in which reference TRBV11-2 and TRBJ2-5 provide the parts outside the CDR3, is EAGVAQSPRYKIIEKRQSVAFWCNPISGHATLYWYQQILGQGPKLLIQFQNNGVVDDSQLPKDRFSAERLKGVDSTLKIQPAKLEDSAVYLCASSLAVTQYFGPGTRLLVL.

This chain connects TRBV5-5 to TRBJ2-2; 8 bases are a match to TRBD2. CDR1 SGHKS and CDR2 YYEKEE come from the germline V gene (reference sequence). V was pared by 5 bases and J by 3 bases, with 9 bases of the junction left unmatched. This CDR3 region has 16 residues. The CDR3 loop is CASSYPGGADTGELFF. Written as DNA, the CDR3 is TGTGCCAGCAGTTACCCCGGGGGGGCCGACACCGGGGAGCTGTTTTTT.

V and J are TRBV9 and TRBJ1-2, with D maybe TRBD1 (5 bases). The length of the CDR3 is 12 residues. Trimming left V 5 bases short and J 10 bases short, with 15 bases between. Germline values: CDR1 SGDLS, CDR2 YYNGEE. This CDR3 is CASRAGQYNYTF. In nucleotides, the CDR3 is TGTGCCAGCAGAGCAGGGCAGTACAACTACACCTTC. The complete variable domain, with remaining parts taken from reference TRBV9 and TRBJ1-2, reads DSGVTQTPKHLITATGQRVTLRCSPRSGDLSVYWYQQSLDQGLQFLIQYYNGEERAKGNILERFSAQQFPDLHSELNLSSLELGDSALYFCASRAGQYNYTFGSGTRLTVV.

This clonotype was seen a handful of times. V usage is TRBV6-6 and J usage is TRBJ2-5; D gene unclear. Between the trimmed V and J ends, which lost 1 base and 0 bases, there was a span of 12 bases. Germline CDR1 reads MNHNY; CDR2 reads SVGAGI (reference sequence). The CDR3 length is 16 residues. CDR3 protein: CASSYWAPDDQETQYF. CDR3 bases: TGTGCCAGCAGTTACTGGGCACCAGACGACCAAGAGACCCAGTACTTC.

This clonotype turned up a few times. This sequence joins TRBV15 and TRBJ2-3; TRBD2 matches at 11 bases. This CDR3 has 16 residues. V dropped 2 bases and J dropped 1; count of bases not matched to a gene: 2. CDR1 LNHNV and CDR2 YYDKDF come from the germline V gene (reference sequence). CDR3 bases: TGTGCCACCAGCAGACTAGCGGGGGGCCGCACAGATACGCAGTATTTT. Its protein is CATSRLAGGRTDTQYF.

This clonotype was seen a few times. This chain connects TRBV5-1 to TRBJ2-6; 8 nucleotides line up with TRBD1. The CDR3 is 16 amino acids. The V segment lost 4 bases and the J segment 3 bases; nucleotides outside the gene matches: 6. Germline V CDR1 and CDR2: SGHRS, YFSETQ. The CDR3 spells CASSGQGALGANVLTF. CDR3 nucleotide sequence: TGCGCCAGCAGCGGGCAGGGGGCGCTTGGGGCCAACGTCCTGACTTTC.

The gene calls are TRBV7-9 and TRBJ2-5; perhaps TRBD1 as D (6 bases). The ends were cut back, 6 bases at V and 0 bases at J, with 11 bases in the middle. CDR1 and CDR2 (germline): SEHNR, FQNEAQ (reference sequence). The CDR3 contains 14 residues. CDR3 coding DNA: TGTGCCAGCAGGCCTTGGACAGACCAAGAGACCCAGTACTTC. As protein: CASRPWTDQETQYF.

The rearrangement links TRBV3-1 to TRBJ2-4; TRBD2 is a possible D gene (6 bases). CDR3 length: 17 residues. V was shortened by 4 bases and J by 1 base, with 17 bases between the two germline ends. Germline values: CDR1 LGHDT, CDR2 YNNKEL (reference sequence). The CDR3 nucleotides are TGTGCCAGCAGCCTGACGGGGGACGGTTGGGCCAAAAACATTCAGTACTTC. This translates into CASSLTGDGWAKNIQYF.

Written as DNA, the CDR3 is TGTGCCAGCAGCTTTTCCCCTACCGGGGGGAACAATGAGCAGTTCTTC. Translated: CASSFSPTGGNNEQFF. The V gene is TRBV7-3, the J gene TRBJ2-1; 7 bases agree with TRBD2. CDR1 is SGHTA, CDR2 FQGTGA, per germline. This CDR3 region has 16 residues. The V segment lost 3 bases and the J segment 5 bases; nucleotides outside the gene matches: 10.

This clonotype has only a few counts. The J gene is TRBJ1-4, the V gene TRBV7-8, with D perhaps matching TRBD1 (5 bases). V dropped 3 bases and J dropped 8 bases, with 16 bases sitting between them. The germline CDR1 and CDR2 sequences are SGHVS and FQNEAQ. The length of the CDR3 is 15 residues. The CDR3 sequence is CASSFKGEIGEKLFF. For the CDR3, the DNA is TGTGCCAGCAGCTTCAAAGGGGAGATCGGGGAAAAACTGTTTTTT.

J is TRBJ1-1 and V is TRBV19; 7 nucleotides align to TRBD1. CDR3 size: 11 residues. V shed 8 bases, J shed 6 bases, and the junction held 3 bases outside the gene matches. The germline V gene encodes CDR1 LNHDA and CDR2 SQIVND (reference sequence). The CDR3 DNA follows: TGTGCCAGTCCTCAGGGGGCTGAAGCTTTCTTT. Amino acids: CASPQGAEAFF.

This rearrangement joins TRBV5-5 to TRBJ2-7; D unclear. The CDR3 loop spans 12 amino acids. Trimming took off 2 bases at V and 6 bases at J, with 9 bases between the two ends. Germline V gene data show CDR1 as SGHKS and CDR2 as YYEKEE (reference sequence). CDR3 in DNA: TGTGCCAGCAGCTTCTCCGGGTTCGAGCAGTACGTC. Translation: CASSFSGFEQYV.